This T cell receptor beta chain emerged from a study of OX40 agonist ivuxolimab in advanced cancers. Patients were ineligible given autoimmune disease history or systemic immunosuppression. Overall study results and limits: At doses 0.1 to 3.0 mg/kg, CD4+ and CD8+ clones expanded.

This clone was picked up one time. Antigen: not known. The table came from immunoSEQ multiplex PCR; TCRdb's copy has only in-frame clones and leaves some out. The sample includes approximately 61,000 clones, about 90% seen only once; the top ten take around 1.8%. V was pared by 2 bases and J by 2 bases, with 2 bases of the junction left unmatched. Germline V CDR1 and CDR2: KGHSH, LQKENI. The length of the CDR3 is 14 residues. V is TRBV18 and J is TRBJ1-1; 7 positions agree with TRBD1. The sequencing used CD4+ or CD8+ T cells sorted from blood, collected in a trial of the OX40 agonist ivuxolimab. The clonotype comes from an adult with an advanced solid tumor such as melanoma, head and neck, liver or kidney cancer. For the CDR3, the DNA is TGTGCCAGCTCACCAAACAGGGGAAACACTGAAGCTTTCTTT. The encoded protein is CASSPNRGNTEAFF.